These 3 T cell receptor beta chains were sequenced from one sample in a study of T-cell memory formation after mild COVID-19. TCRdb independently ran MiXCR on the 5' RACE reads; one entry per CDR3 protein. Seen here are roughly 480,000 distinct CDR3 sequences, 20% to 30% observed once, and the top ten hold approximately 13%. Material for sequencing was PBMCs or a T cell subset sorted from them (not recorded which). Receptor source: an adult woman who had mild COVID-19 (a few samples of this study predate the infection). Cell type and time point are not known.

This rearrangement joins TRBV4-1 to TRBJ2-1, with TRBD1 matching over 9 bases. The CDR3 length is 14 residues. In germline, CDR1 is MGHRA, CDR2 YSYEKL. J gave up 7 bases and V 3 bases, and 4 bases lay outside the gene matches. In nucleotides, the CDR3 is TGCGCCAGCAGCCAGGGACAGGGACTGAATGAGCAGTTCTTC. Its protein is CASSQGQGLNEQFF.

This clonotype has ten or more counts. The chain is built from TRBV12-3 or TRBV12-4 and TRBJ1-4, with 9 bases identical to TRBD1. The CDR3 extends over 14 amino acids. With V trimmed by 2 bases and J by 7 bases, 2 bases remained unmatched. Here the CDR3 reads CASSLNRGREKLFF. The CDR3 region has the DNA TGTGCCAGCAGTTTAAACAGGGGGCGTGAAAAACTGTTTTTT.

This clonotype showed up many times. The rearrangement joins TRBV5-1 to TRBJ2-3; 8 bases are shared with TRBD1. CDR1 is SGHRS, CDR2 YFSETQ, per germline. This CDR3 spans 19 amino acids. Germline trimming cut 5 bases from V and 0 bases from J; bases unmatched to any gene: 17. The CDR3 DNA sequence: TGCGCCAGCAGTCCCTTGACGTACCCGACAGGGGAAAGCACAGATACGCAGTATTTT. It encodes CASSPLTYPTGESTDTQYF.